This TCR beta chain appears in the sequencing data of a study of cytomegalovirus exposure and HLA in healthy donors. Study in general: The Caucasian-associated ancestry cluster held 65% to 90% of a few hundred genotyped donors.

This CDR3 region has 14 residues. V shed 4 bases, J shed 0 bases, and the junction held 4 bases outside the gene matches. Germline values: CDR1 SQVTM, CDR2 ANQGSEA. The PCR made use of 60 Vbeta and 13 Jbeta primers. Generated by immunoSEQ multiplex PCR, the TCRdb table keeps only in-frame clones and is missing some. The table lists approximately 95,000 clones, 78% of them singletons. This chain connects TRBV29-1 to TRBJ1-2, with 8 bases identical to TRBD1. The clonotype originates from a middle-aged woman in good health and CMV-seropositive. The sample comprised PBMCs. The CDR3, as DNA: TGCAGCGTTGGACCGGACAGGGCTAACTATGGCTACACCTTC. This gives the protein CSVGPDRANYGYTF. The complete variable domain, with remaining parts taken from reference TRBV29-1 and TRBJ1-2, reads SAVISQKPSRDICQRGTSLTIQCQVDSQVTMMFWYRQQPGQSLTLIATANQGSEATYESGFVIDKFPISRPNLTFSTLTVSNMSPEDSSIYLCSVGPDRANYGYTFGSGTRLTVV.